The 25 T cell receptor beta chains presented below share a single source sample, sequenced in a study of beta chain features in type 1 diabetes. Every isolated RNA sample was fully reverse transcribed, so sequencing captured expressed TCRB transcripts. TCRdb's table, derived via immunoSEQ multiplex PCR, lists solely in-frame clones and lacks some. Among approximately 100,000 clones, approximately 30% were seen once, and the ten largest hold 0.5% to 0.6%. Regarding the study as a whole: Shorter TCRB CDR3s, moderately but significantly so, were found in Type 1 diabetes patients in all four CD4+ subsets.

These receptors' targets are unknown. Material: central memory CD4+ T cells from blood. These receptors all stem from a woman between 18 and 29 years old with type 1 diabetes.

The chain is built from TRBV18 and TRBJ1-5, with D hard to call. The CDR3 consists of 15 residues. The ends were cut back, 3 bases at V and 0 bases at J, with 9 bases in the middle. Germline V gene lookup returns CDR1 KGHSH and CDR2 LQKENI. The CDR3 region is CASSPNTVSNQPQHF. In DNA, the CDR3 is TGTGCCAGCTCACCGAATACAGTTAGCAATCAGCCCCAGCATTTT.

This clone was observed a single time. The chain couples TRBV7-9 to TRBJ2-1; 13 bases map to TRBD2. Per the germline V gene, CDR1 is SEHNR and CDR2 is FQNEAQ (reference sequence). CDR3 length equals 15 residues. The J segment lost 8 bases and the V segment lost 6 bases, leaving 7 bases of the junction unmatched. CDR3 loop: CASRLAGGSKYEQFF. The CDR3 DNA sequence: TGTGCCAGCAGACTAGCGGGAGGGAGTAAGTATGAGCAGTTCTTC.

The chain combines TRBV2 with TRBJ1-1; D not certain. CDR1 is SNHLY and CDR2 is FYNNEI in the germline V gene. There are 15 residues in the CDR3. The V and J ends lost 3 bases and 1 base respectively, with 12 bases between them. The CDR3 bases are TGTGCCAGCAGTGAGAATAGAGGGTCGAACACTGAAGCTTTCTTT. This sequence encodes CASSENRGSNTEAFF. The variable domain in full, with the rest retrieved from reference TRBV2 and TRBJ1-1, is EPEVTQTPSHQVTQMGQEVILRCVPISNHLYFYWYRQILGQKVEFLVSFYNNEISEKSEIFDDQFSVERPDGSNFTLKIRSTKLEDSAMYFCASSENRGSNTEAFFGQGTRLTVV.

The CDR3 nucleotides are TGTGCCTGGGCCTCGCGACTAGCCCAAGAGACCCAGTACTTC. Translating it yields CAWASRLAQETQYF. The V gene is TRBV28, the J gene TRBJ2-5; 7 bases are a match to TRBD2. Per germline, CDR1 MDHEN and CDR2 SYDVKM. J lost 1 base, V lost 11 bases, and 10 bases had no gene match. The CDR3 length is 14 residues. Full variable domain (remainder filled in from reference TRBV28 and TRBJ2-5): DVKVTQSSRYLVKRTGEKVFLECVQDMDHENMFWYRQDPGLGLRLIYFSYDVKMKEKGDIPEGYSVSREKKERFSLILESASTNQTSMYLCAWASRLAQETQYFGPGTRLLVL.

The gene calls are TRBV5-1 and TRBJ2-7; a possible D gene is TRBD1 (6 bases). The CDR3 spans 14 residues. Germline V CDR1 and CDR2: SGHRS, YFSETQ. V was shortened by 3 bases and J by 0 bases, with 10 bases between the two germline ends. The DNA for the CDR3 is TGCGCCAGCAGCTCCGGGACATGCTCCTACGAGCAGTACTTC. Its translation: CASSSGTCSYEQYF.

The chain uses TRBV28 and TRBJ1-1; D uncertain. The CDR3 runs to 13 residues. CDR1 MDHEN and CDR2 SYDVKM come from the germline V gene. V gave up 5 bases and J gave up 3 bases, with 10 bases separating them. This CDR3 is CASSPHSYTEAFF. CDR3 nucleotides: TGTGCCAGCAGTCCCCACAGTTACACTGAAGCTTTCTTT. Together with reference TRBV28 and TRBJ1-1, the CDR3 gives the full variable domain: DVKVTQSSRYLVKRTGEKVFLECVQDMDHENMFWYRQDPGLGLRLIYFSYDVKMKEKGDIPEGYSVSREKKERFSLILESASTNQTSMYLCASSPHSYTEAFFGQGTRLTVV.

The chain couples TRBV27 to TRBJ2-5; maybe TRBD1 (7 bases). CDR1 is MNHEY and CDR2 is SMNVEV in the germline V gene (reference sequence). This CDR3 comprises 13 residues. The ends were cut back, 4 bases at V and 7 bases at J, with 13 bases in the middle. The CDR3 reads CASSSYRGGTQYF. CDR3 DNA sequence: TGTGCCAGCAGTTCGTACAGGGGAGGGACCCAGTACTTC.

This chain links TRBV28 with TRBJ2-1; no clear D gene. V shed 2 bases and J shed 2 bases, with 10 bases lying between them. The CDR3 covers 15 residues. CDR1 is MDHEN and CDR2 is SYDVKM in the germline V gene. The CDR3 here is CASSLTSTAYNEQFF. The CDR3 nucleotides read TGTGCCAGCAGTTTAACCTCCACTGCCTACAATGAGCAGTTCTTC.

This clone was observed a handful of times. The chain joins TRBV20-1 to TRBJ2-1; the D gene is possibly TRBD2 (5 bases). The CDR3 is 11 amino acids. Per the germline V gene, CDR1 is DFQATT and CDR2 is SNEGSKA (reference sequence). The V gene lost 3 bases and the J gene lost 9 bases, with 9 bases spanning the gap. The CDR3 region is CSASLRGEQFF. In nucleotides, the CDR3 is TGCAGTGCTAGTCTACGGGGTGAGCAGTTCTTC.

This clone showed up just a few times. This chain links TRBV19 with TRBJ1-1; 8 bases match TRBD1. Germline CDR1 LNHDA, CDR2 SQIVND (reference sequence). V shed 9 bases and J 3 bases; nucleotides not matched to a gene: 12. The CDR3 is 15 amino acids. For the CDR3, the DNA is TGTGCCAGCCGCCCCTGGGACAGGCGGGACACTGAAGCTTTCTTT. Protein sequence: CASRPWDRRDTEAFF.

This sequence joins TRBV6-1 and TRBJ1-5; the match to TRBD1 covers 9 bases. Germline V gene sequence: CDR1 MNHNS, CDR2 SASEGT. The V and J ends lost 8 bases and 2 bases, in that order; junction bases with no gene match: 4. The CDR3 has 14 amino acids. In DNA form, the CDR3 reads TGTGCCAGCCACAGGGGGCCGGGCAATCAGCCCCAGCATTTT. This codes for CASHRGPGNQPQHF.

This clone was counted between two and nine times. This rearrangement joins TRBV18 to TRBJ1-5; no clear D gene. V lost 2 bases and J lost 7, with 9 bases in between. CDR1 and CDR2 (germline): KGHSH, LQKENI. This CDR3 is 13 amino acids long. The CDR3 loop is CASSPEARQPQHF. For the CDR3, the DNA is TGTGCCAGCTCACCAGAGGCTAGGCAGCCCCAGCATTTT.

This rearrangement joins TRBV7-9 to TRBJ1-3, with a possible D match to TRBD1 (6 bases). CDR3 length: 16 amino acids. Trimming cost V 2 bases and J 0 bases, with 11 bases left between them. CDR1 SEHNR and CDR2 FQNEAQ come from the germline V gene (reference sequence). In DNA, the CDR3 is TGTGCCAGCAGCTTACGAGGGGGTTTCTCTGGAAACACCATATATTTT. Translation gives CASSLRGGFSGNTIYF.

This clone is a singleton in its sample. CDR3 nucleotide sequence: TGTGCCAGCAGTGATAGAGGGGCAGGGGGTGACACCGGGGAGCTGTTTTTT. Translated, it gives CASSDRGAGGDTGELFF. The chain has TRBV25-1 and TRBJ2-2; 7 nucleotides line up with TRBD1. Germline-derived CDR1 and CDR2 are MGHDK and SYGVNS. This CDR3 has 17 amino acids. Germline trimming cut 3 bases from V and 3 bases from J; bases unmatched to any gene: 10.

This clone has more than one count but fewer than ten. V usage is TRBV30 and J usage is TRBJ1-5, with 9 bases fitting TRBD1. Germline V gene lookup returns CDR1 GTSNPN and CDR2 SVGIG (reference sequence). Trimming took 2 bases from V and 4 from J; bases not matched to a gene: 9. The CDR3 is made up of 16 amino acids. CDR3 coding DNA: TGTGCCTGGAGTCCACTAACAGGGGGCTGGAATCAGCCCCAGCATTTT. Amino acid sequence: CAWSPLTGGWNQPQHF.

With respect to this clone: A read error may account for a junction end that differs from germline. The rearrangement joins TRBV28 to TRBJ1-4, with D maybe TRBD1 (5 bases). The CDR3 sequence is 17 residues long. CDR1 and CDR2 from the germline V gene are MDHEN and SYDVKM. The CDR3 region is CTSTTPPGGATNEKLFF. The DNA of the CDR3 is TGTACCAGCACCACCCCCCCGGGGGGAGCGACTAATGAAAAACTGTTTTTT. The variable domain in full, completed from reference TRBV28 and TRBJ1-4, reads DVKVTQSSRYLVKRTGEKVFLECVQDMDHENMFWYRQDPGLGLRLIYFSYDVKMKEKGDIPEGYSVSREKKERFSLILESASTNQTSMYLCTSTTPPGGATNEKLFFGSGTQLSVL.

This clone was observed a handful of times. V and J are TRBV5-1 and TRBJ1-4; 8 bases fit TRBD1. V was pared by 2 bases and J by 6 bases, with 12 bases of the junction left unmatched. CDR1 and CDR2 (germline): SGHRS, YFSETQ. This CDR3 contains 17 residues. The CDR3 bases are TGCGCCAGCAGCTTAGGGACAGGTGGAGGGTCTTATGAAAAACTGTTTTTT. Amino acid sequence: CASSLGTGGGSYEKLFF.

Of note for this clone: One end of the junction fails to match germline, which may point to a read error. The rearrangement uses TRBV9 and TRBJ2-2, with D possibly TRBD2 on 5 matching bases. This CDR3 is 13 amino acids long. The germline gives CDR1 SGDLS, CDR2 YYNGEE. The CDR3 loop is CASTPPGTGEPFF. For the CDR3, the DNA is TGTGCCAGCACCCCTCCGGGCACCGGGGAGCCGTTTTTT. Looking up the rest from reference TRBV9 and TRBJ2-2 gives the full variable domain: DSGVTQTPKHLITATGQRVTLRCSPRSGDLSVYWYQQSLDQGLQFLIQYYNGEERAKGNILERFSAQQFPDLHSELNLSSLELGDSALYFCASTPPGTGEPFFGEGSRLTVL.

The rearrangement links TRBV2 to TRBJ1-2; tentative D call: TRBD1 (5 bases). The CDR3 covers 13 residues. The V end was cut by 7 bases, the J end by 0 bases, with 9 bases between. Germline V gene data show CDR1 as SNHLY and CDR2 as FYNNEI. CDR3 DNA: TGTGCCAGCAAGCCAGGGACTAACTATGGCTACACCTTC. Translating it yields CASKPGTNYGYTF.

The chain joins TRBV7-9 to TRBJ2-3; 9 bases are a match to TRBD2. Trimming took 4 bases from V and 2 from J; bases not matched to a gene: 10. This CDR3 is 17 amino acids long. Per germline, CDR1 SEHNR and CDR2 FQNEAQ (reference sequence). CDR3 protein: CASSYTLSGRDTDTQYF. In nucleotides, the CDR3 is TGTGCCAGCAGCTACACCCTTAGCGGGAGAGACACAGATACGCAGTATTTT. The full variable domain, in which reference TRBV7-9 and TRBJ2-3 provide the parts outside the CDR3, is DTGVSQNPRHKITKRGQNVTFRCDPISEHNRLYWYRQTLGQGPEFLTYFQNEAQLEKSRLLSDRFSAERPKGSFSTLEIQRTEQGDSAMYLCASSYTLSGRDTDTQYFGPGTRLTVL.

The V and J genes are TRBV7-2 and TRBJ2-1; maybe TRBD2 (6 bases). The CDR3 is made up of 16 amino acids. The V gene's germline CDR1 is SGHTA and CDR2 FQGNSA. Trimming cost V 5 bases and J 0 bases, with 14 bases left between them. CDR3 nucleotides: TGTGCCAGCAGCCTCGGACTACCTCGCTCCTACAATGAGCAGTTCTTC. Translating it yields CASSLGLPRSYNEQFF.

The genes are TRBV4-1 and TRBJ1-2; 8 bases line up with TRBD1. CDR3 length: 16 residues. Germline CDR1 MGHRA, CDR2 YSYEKL. V dropped 1 base and J dropped 8; count of bases not matched to a gene: 12. CDR3 DNA sequence: TGCGCCAGCAGCCAAGGCGCGGGCAGGGGGCAAGGAGGCTACACCTTC. This codes for CASSQGAGRGQGGYTF.

In its sample, this clone was seen a few times. V and J are TRBV7-2 and TRBJ2-3; 11 bases are shared with TRBD2. CDR1 is SGHTA and CDR2 is FQGNSA in the germline V gene. The junction had 13 bases not matched to a gene; V was cut back by 5 bases and J by 6 bases. This CDR3 comprises 17 residues. The CDR3 reads CASSTRGTSGTWDTQYF. The CDR3 nucleotides read TGTGCCAGCAGCACGCGCGGGACTAGCGGAACCTGGGATACGCAGTATTTT.

This clone appeared a few times. The rearrangement links TRBV18 to TRBJ2-5; D remains unclear. The germline V and J ends were trimmed by 2 bases and 4 bases, with 5 bases remaining between them. Germline CDR1 is KGHSH and CDR2 is LQKENI. The CDR3 is made up of 12 amino acids. The CDR3 loop is CASSPDSETQYF. CDR3 coding DNA: TGTGCCAGCTCACCAGACTCAGAGACCCAGTACTTC.

The chain joins TRBV11-2 to TRBJ2-2, with 10 bases lining up with TRBD2. This CDR3 is built from 20 residues. Trimming removed 0 bases from V and 2 bases from J; junction bases left unmatched: 12. Germline-derived CDR1 and CDR2 are SGHAT and FQNNGV. The CDR3, as DNA: TGTGCCAGCAGCTTAGAGTTAGCGCTAGCGGGAGTAGTAAACACCGGGGAGCTGTTTTTT. It specifies CASSLELALAGVVNTGELFF.